This TCR beta chain comes out of a study of blood T cell repertoires in COVID-19. Across the whole study: Nucleic acid was either cDNA or gDNA, and it came from T cells, B-cell-depleted T cells, or PBMCs.

With regard to this clone: The junction departs from the called germline gene at one end, perhaps through a read error.

This table comes from immunoSEQ multiplex PCR, and its TCRdb copy is limited to in-frame clones, with some not included. The sample carries 300,000 to 400,000 clones, around 89% recorded once. Participants' reported clinical history set cohort assignment. The CDR3 has 14 amino acids. CDR1 KGHSH and CDR2 LQKENI come from the germline V gene. Material for sequencing was PBMCs or T cells enriched from blood (not recorded which). J is TRBJ2-7 and V is TRBV18, with 11 bases that match TRBD1. This receptor was obtained from a woman aged 30 to 39 with acute COVID-19. CDR3 protein: CASSPQTWGQGVIF. CDR3 nucleotide sequence: TGTGCCAGCTCACCTCAAACTTGGGGACAGGGGGTTATATTC.